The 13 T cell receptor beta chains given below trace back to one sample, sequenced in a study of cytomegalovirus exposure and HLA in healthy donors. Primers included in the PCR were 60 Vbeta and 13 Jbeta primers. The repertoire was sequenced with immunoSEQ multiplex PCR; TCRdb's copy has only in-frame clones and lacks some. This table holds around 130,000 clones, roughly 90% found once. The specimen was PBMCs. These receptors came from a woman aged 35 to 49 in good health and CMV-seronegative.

In DNA form, the CDR3 reads TGTGCCAGCAGTTTACCCCCCTCCCGGGAGGGCTACGAGCAGTACTTC. Its translation: CASSLPPSREGYEQYF. V gene TRBV27 combines with J gene TRBJ2-7; 8 bases align to TRBD2. The germline V gene has CDR1 MNHEY and CDR2 SMNVEV (reference sequence). The V and J ends lost 2 bases and 3 bases, in that order; junction bases with no gene match: 9. This CDR3 has 16 residues.

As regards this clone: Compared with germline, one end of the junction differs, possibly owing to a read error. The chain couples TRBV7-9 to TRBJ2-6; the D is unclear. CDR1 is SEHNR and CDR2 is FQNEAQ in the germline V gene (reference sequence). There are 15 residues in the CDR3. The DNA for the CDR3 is TGTTCCAGCAGCTTAACATCCTCTGGGGCCAACGTCCTGACTTTC. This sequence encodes CSSSLTSSGANVLTF. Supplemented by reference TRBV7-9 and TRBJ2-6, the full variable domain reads DTGVSQNPRHKITKRGQNVTFRCDPISEHNRLYWYRQTLGQGPEFLTYFQNEAQLEKSRLLSDRFSAERPKGSFSTLEIQRTEQGDSAMYLCSSSLTSSGANVLTFGAGSRLTVL.

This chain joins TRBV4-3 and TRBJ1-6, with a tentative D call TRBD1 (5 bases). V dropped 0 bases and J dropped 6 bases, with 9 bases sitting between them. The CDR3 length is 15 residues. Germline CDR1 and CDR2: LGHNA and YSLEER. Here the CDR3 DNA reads TGCGCCAGCAGCCAAGATGCAGGGCGTAATTCACCCCTCCACTTT. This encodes CASSQDAGRNSPLHF.

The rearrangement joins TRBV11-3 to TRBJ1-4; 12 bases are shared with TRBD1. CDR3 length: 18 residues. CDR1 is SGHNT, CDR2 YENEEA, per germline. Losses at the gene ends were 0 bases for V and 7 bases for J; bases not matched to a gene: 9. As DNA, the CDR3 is TGTGCCAGCAGCTTAGATGGGACAGGGGGCGATGGGCCTGAAAAACTGTTTTTT. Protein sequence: CASSLDGTGGDGPEKLFF.

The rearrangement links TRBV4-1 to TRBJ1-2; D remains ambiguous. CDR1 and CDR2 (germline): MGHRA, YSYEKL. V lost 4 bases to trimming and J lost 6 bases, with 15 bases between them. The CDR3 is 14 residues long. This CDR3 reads CASSPPGGVDGYTF. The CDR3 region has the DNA TGCGCCAGCAGCCCACCCGGCGGGGTGGATGGCTACACCTTC.

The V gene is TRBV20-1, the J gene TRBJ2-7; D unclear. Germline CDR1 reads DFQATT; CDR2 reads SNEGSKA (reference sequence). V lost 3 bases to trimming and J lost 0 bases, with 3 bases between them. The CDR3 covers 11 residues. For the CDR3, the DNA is TGCAGTGCTAGCCTCTCCTACGAGCAGTACTTC. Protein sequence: CSASLSYEQYF.

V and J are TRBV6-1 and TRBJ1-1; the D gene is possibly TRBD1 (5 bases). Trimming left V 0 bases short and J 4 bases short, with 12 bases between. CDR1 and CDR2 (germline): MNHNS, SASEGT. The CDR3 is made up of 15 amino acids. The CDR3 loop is CASSEATGGVTEAFF. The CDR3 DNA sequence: TGTGCCAGCAGTGAAGCAACCGGGGGGGTCACTGAAGCTTTCTTT.

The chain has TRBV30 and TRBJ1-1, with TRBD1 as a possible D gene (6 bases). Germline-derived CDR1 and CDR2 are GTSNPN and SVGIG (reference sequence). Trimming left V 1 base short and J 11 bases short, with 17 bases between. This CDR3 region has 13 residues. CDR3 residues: CAWSAPGVSGAFF. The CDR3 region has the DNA TGTGCCTGGAGTGCCCCAGGGGTAAGTGGCGCTTTCTTT.

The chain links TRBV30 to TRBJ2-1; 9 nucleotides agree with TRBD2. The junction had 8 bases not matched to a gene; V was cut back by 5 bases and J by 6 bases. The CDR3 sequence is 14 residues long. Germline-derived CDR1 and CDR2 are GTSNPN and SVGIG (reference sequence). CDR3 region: CAWARGLAGNEQFF. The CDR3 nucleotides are TGTGCCTGGGCCCGGGGACTAGCTGGCAATGAGCAGTTCTTC.

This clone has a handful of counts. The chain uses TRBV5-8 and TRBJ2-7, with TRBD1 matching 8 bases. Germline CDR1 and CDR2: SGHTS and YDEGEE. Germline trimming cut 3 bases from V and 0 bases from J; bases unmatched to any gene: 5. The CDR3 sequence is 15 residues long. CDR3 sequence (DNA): TGTGCCAGCAGCTGGGGACAGGCTGGCTCCTACGAGCAGTACTTC. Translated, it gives CASSWGQAGSYEQYF. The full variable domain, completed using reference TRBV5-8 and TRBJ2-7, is EAGVTQSPTHLIKTRGQQATLRCSPISGHTSVYWYQQALGLGLQFLLWYDEGEERNRGNFPPRFSGRQFPNYSSELNVNALELEDSALYLCASSWGQAGSYEQYFGPGTRLTVT.

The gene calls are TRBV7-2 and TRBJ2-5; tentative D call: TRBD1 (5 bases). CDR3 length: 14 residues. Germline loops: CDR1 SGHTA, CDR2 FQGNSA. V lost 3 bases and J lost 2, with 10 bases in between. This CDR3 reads CASSFQGGQETQYF. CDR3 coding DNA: TGTGCCAGCAGCTTCCAGGGTGGTCAAGAGACCCAGTACTTC.

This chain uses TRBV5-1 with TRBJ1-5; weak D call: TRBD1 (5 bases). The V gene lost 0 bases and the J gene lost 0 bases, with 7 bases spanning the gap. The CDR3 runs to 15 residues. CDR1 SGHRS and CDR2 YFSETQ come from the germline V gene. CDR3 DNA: TGCGCCAGCAGCTTGGAAGGGGCTAGCAATCAGCCCCAGCATTTT. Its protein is CASSLEGASNQPQHF. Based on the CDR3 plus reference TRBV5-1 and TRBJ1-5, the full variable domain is KAGVTQTPRYLIKTRGQQVTLSCSPISGHRSVSWYQQTPGQGLQFLFEYFSETQRNKGNFPGRFSGRQFSNSRSEMNVSTLELGDSALYLCASSLEGASNQPQHFGDGTRLSIL.

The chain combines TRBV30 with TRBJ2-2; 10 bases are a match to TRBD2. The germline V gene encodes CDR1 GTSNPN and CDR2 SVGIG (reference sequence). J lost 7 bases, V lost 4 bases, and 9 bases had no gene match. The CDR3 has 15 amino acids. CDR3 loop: CAWNRGTSESGELFF. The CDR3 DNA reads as TGTGCCTGGAATCGGGGGACTAGCGAAAGCGGGGAGCTGTTTTTT.